This T cell receptor (beta chain) was profiled in a study of cytomegalovirus exposure and HLA in healthy donors. Study at large: A previous analysis identified fewer than 130 million unique TCR beta sequences derived from about 180 million T cells.

The germline V gene encodes CDR1 MDHEN and CDR2 SYDVKM. The V and J ends lost 5 bases and 1 base respectively, with 14 bases between them. This CDR3 contains 15 residues. Whole-study findings and limits: Analyzed later, most CMV-associated TCR beta chains appeared HLA-restricted. In a later analysis, a genetic analysis reported fewer productive-TCR N-insertions in an Asian-associated ancestry cluster than the cohort average.

Concerning this clone: What it binds is unknown.

The PCR employed 60 Vbeta primers together with 13 Jbeta primers. TCRdb's copy holds only in-frame clones and misses some; the assay was immunoSEQ multiplex PCR. This sample's clone table lists 100,000 to 150,000 clones. V usage is TRBV28 and J usage is TRBJ1-1; D is unresolved. Specimen: PBMCs. The clonotype was recovered from a man aged 35-49 years in good health and CMV-seronegative. The CDR3 loop reads CASSSRRRENTEAFF. The CDR3 DNA reads TGTGCCAGCAGTAGCAGACGGAGGGAGAACACTGAAGCTTTCTTT.